A selection of T cell receptor beta chains follows, all from one sample in a study of glioma-infiltrating T cells. TCRdb fed the multiplex PCR reads into MiXCR, producing one record per CDR3 protein. The data show more than 95,000 distinct CDR3 sequences, approximately 28% seen once. Sequencing used glioma tissue, nonneoplastic brain tissue, or PBMCs (not recorded which). These receptors came from a human donor with low-grade glioma or glioblastoma, undergoing nonglioma brain surgery, or in good health (not recorded which). Each CDR3 is given with its conserved first and last residue. D genes are given only for firm matches. Size values are once, few and many counts, or a class for expanded clones, and some rows have none.

J | D | size | V | DNA | CDR3
TRBJ1-1 | TRBD1 | many | TRBV20-1 | TGCAGTGCTAGAAGACAGGGTGGGGAAGCTTTCTTT | CSARRQGGEAFF
TRBJ1-1 | . | . | TRBV27 | TGTGCCAGCAGCTCGGGTACCGACTTAGAGGCTTTCTTT | CASSSGTDLEAFF
TRBJ1-2 | . | many | TRBV28 | TGTGCCAGCAGTCCTGGGGCGGTAGAGTATGGCTACACCTTC | CASSPGAVEYGYTF
TRBJ1-6 | . | few | TRBV2 | TGTGCCAGCAGTGAATTCTACAGACTCAATTCACCCCTCCACTTT | CASSEFYRLNSPLHF
TRBJ1-4 | . | many | TRBV7-2 | TGTGCCAGCAGCCCCCAGGGTCTGACCAACGAAAAACTGTTTTTT | CASSPQGLTNEKLFF
TRBJ2-3 | TRBD2 | many | TRBV7-6 | TGTGCCAGCAAACGCGGGGGTAGGACAGATACGCAGTATTTT | CASKRGGRTDTQYF
TRBJ1-1 | . | few | TRBV19 | TGTGCCAGTAGACGAGAGGGGGGGCCGAACACTGAAGCTTTCTTT | CASRREGGPNTEAFF
TRBJ1-4 | . | many | TRBV20-1 | TGCAGTGTCCGGGACATCGGTGGAGAAAAACTGTTTTTT | CSVRDIGGEKLFF
TRBJ2-3 | TRBD2 | . | TRBV5-1 | TGCGCCAGCAGAGGATTTAGCGGGGGGAGCACAGATACGCAGTATTTT | CASRGFSGGSTDTQYF
TRBJ2-7 | . | many | TRBV27 | TGTGCCAGCAGCGGACAGACCTACGAGCAGTACTTC | CASSGQTYEQYF